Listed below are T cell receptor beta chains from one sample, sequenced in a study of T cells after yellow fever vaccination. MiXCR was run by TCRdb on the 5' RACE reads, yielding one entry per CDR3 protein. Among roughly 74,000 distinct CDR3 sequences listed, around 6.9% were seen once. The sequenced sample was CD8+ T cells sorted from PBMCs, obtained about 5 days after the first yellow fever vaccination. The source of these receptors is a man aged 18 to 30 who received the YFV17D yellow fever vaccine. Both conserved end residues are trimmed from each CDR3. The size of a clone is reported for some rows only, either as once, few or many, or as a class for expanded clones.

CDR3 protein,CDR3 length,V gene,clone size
ASSLVGHADEQF,12,TRBV7-2,NA
ASRFSGGAVDTQY,13,TRBV5-4,few
ASSHGQLNQPQH,12,TRBV6-5,many
ASSFRRGGLAGGQSSYEQY,19,TRBV7-9,few
ASSQDGRPQETQY,13,TRBV4-3,many
ASSQRNSGGLSTDTQY,16,TRBV3-1,many
ASSPPGTGELF,11,TRBV7-9,many
AISESSGGIDEQF,13,TRBV10-3,many
ASSIGGGASWFGNEQF,16,TRBV19,few
ASSQDFLGTGNYGYT,15,TRBV4-3,many
ASSPGRGGSYNEQF,14,TRBV28,many
ASSLIIVGADTQY,13,TRBV11-2,few
ASSHTRAYEQY,11,TRBV12-3/TRBV12-4,many
ASSPWGQSNEKLF,13,TRBV25-1,few
ASSVDGTAYGYT,12,TRBV9,few
ASRAESTDTQY,11,TRBV5-1,many
AISDRMDPAGELF,13,TRBV10-3,NA
ASSLGAGANVLT,12,TRBV12-3/TRBV12-4,NA
SGEGLEGQVNTEAF,14,TRBV29-1,few
ASSSGTGGSNYGYT,14,TRBV11-2,few
ASSTRVNTEAF,11,TRBV6-6,NA
ATSSLTGFNEQF,12,TRBV15,many
ASSPGTGGYNEQF,13,TRBV7-3,medium-sized
ATSRVVSYNEQF,12,TRBV15,many
ASSYPPGLAGRTDTQY,16,TRBV6-2/TRBV6-3,NA
ASSSYLTGEGYGYT,14,TRBV7-7,NA
ASTSLWQGHGELF,13,TRBV19,few